A single sample is the source of the 7 T cell receptor beta chains below, sequenced in a study of regulatory T cells in long-lasting Graves disease. Indicated time point: newly diagnosed GD, antithyroid drugs for less than 3 months. PBMC-derived RNA was used for the TCR library. According to the study, TCR beta libraries were built with iRepertoire HTBI primers and CDR3-region Arm-PCR. In TCRdb, the multiplex PCR reads were re-called with MiXCR into one record per CDR3 protein. The sample includes around 500,000 distinct CDR3 sequences, about 16% of them seen just once. This sample was also put to use in a study of T cells in Graves' hyperthyroidism and ophthalmopathy.

The sequencing here drew on peripheral blood mononuclear cells (PBMCs), taken at new diagnosis, from a patient treated with antithyroid drugs. These receptors all come from a woman aged 40-65 years with Graves disease.

This clonotype has a handful of counts. The chain links TRBV7-2 to TRBJ1-2; 7 bases align to TRBD1. CDR1 and CDR2 from the germline V gene are SGHTA and FQGNSA. The CDR3 has 14 amino acids. V shed 5 bases, J shed 2 bases, and the junction held 5 bases outside the gene matches. CDR3 protein: CASSPQTGNYGYTF. DNA for the CDR3: TGTGCCAGCAGCCCCCAGACAGGGAACTATGGCTACACCTTC.

The sample holds many counts of this clonotype. The rearrangement links TRBV5-6 to TRBJ1-2; D unclear. The germline gives CDR1 SGHDT, CDR2 YYEEEE. V lost 2 bases and J lost 0, with 11 bases in between. The CDR3 spans 15 residues. For the CDR3, the DNA is TGTGCCAGCAGCTTCCCCCGGTGGCCTAACTATGGCTACACCTTC. Its translation: CASSFPRWPNYGYTF.

This clonotype was recorded at least ten times. The chain combines TRBV2 with TRBJ1-2; 7 bases agree with TRBD1. Germline V gene data show CDR1 as SNHLY and CDR2 as FYNNEI. CDR3 length: 15 residues. Trimming took 2 bases from V and 0 from J; bases not matched to a gene: 3. The CDR3 loop reads CASSEFDRANYGYTF. The CDR3 region has the DNA TGTGCCAGCAGTGAATTTGACAGGGCTAACTATGGCTACACCTTC.

The chain links TRBV7-9 to TRBJ1-3; possible D gene TRBD1, 6 bases. Per the germline V gene, CDR1 is SEHNR and CDR2 is FQNEAQ (reference sequence). Trimming took off 3 bases at V and 0 bases at J, with 9 bases between the two ends. This CDR3 is 15 amino acids long. CDR3 protein: CASSFDRNSGNTIYF. In DNA, the CDR3 is TGTGCCAGCAGCTTCGACAGGAACTCTGGAAACACCATATATTTT.

This clonotype has ten or more counts. The rearrangement links TRBV10-3 to TRBJ2-7; D could derive from TRBD1 or TRBD2 (5 bases each). CDR3 size: 16 residues. With 2 bases removed from V and 3 bases from J, the gap between germline ends came to 17 bases. The germline V gene has CDR1 ENHRY and CDR2 SYGVKD. The CDR3 loop is CAISEVGGPQSYEQYF. CDR3 nucleotide sequence: TGTGCCATCAGTGAGGTTGGGGGACCTCAAAGCTACGAGCAGTACTTC.

This clonotype was counted ten times or more. The chain uses TRBV12-3 or TRBV12-4 and TRBJ2-1, with TRBD2 matching over 8 bases. Unmatched junction bases numbered 3, after V lost 3 bases and J lost 5 bases. This CDR3 has 14 amino acids. CDR3 DNA: TGTGCCAGCAGTTTTGGGCGGGGGGACAATGAGCAGTTCTTC. Translating it yields CASSFGRGDNEQFF.

This clonotype showed up just a few times. This chain uses TRBV6-1 with TRBJ1-5, with D uncertain. The ends were cut back, 7 bases at V and 1 base at J, with 8 bases in the middle. The CDR3 runs to 13 residues. Germline V gene data show CDR1 as MNHNS and CDR2 as SASEGT. CDR3 loop: CASMRVSNQPQHF. The CDR3 DNA reads as TGTGCCAGCATGAGAGTGAGCAATCAGCCCCAGCATTTT.